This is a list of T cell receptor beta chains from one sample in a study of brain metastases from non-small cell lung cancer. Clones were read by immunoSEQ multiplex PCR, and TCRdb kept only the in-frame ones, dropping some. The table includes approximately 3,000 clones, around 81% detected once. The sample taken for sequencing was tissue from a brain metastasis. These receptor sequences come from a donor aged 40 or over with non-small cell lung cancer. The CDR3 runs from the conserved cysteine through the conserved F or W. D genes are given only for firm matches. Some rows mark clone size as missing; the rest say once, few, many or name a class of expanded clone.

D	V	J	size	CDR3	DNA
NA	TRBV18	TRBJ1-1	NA	CASSPYRNGNTEAFF	TGTGCCAGCTCACCATATAGGAACGGAAACACTGAAGCTTTCTTT
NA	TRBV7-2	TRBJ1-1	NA	CASSLSGLDITEAFF	TGTGCCAGCAGCTTATCCGGGTTGGATATCACTGAAGCTTTCTTT
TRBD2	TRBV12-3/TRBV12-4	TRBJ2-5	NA	CASRPSGEETQYF	TGTGCCAGCAGACCTAGCGGAGAAGAGACCCAGTACTTC
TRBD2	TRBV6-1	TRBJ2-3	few	CASSEMWSGGARDTQYF	TGTGCCAGCAGTGAAATGTGGAGCGGGGGGGCCAGAGATACGCAGTATTTT
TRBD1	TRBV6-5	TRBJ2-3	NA	CASRQGAGDTQYF	TGTGCCAGTAGACAGGGGGCGGGAGATACGCAGTATTTT
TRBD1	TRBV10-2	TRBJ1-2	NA	CASSEPGQNFHGYTF	TGCGCCAGCAGTGAGCCGGGACAGAACTTTCATGGCTACACCTTC
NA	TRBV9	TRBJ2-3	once	CASSVGGAYGDTQYF	TGTGCCAGCAGCGTAGGCGGGGCTTATGGAGATACGCAGTATTTT
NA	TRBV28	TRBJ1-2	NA	CASGGNRRPYGYTF	TGTGCCAGCGGGGGGAACAGGCGACCCTATGGCTACACCTTC
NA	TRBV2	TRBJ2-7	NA	CASSEGNEQYF	TGTGCCAGCAGTGAGGGTAACGAGCAGTACTTC
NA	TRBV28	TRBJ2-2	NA	CASSGTGSTGKLFF	TGTGCCAGCAGTGGGACCGGTAGCACCGGAAAGCTGTTTTTT
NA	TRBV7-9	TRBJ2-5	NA	CASSKQRREKTQYF	TGTGCCAGCAGCAAACAGAGGCGGGAAAAAACCCAGTACTTC
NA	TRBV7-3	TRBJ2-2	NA	CASSALPLNTGELFF	TGTGCCAGCAGCGCCTTACCCTTGAACACCGGGGAGCTGTTTTTT
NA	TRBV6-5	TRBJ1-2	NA	CATGEGRSNYGYTF	TGTGCCACCGGGGAGGGCAGATCAAACTATGGCTACACCTTC
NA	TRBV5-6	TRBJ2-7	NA	CASRKEGGRRYEQYF	TGTGCCAGCAGAAAAGAAGGGGGAAGGAGGTACGAGCAGTACTTC
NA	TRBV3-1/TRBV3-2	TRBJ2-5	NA	CASSQLTGYLQETQYF	TGTGCCAGCAGCCAGCTCACAGGGTATCTCCAAGAGACCCAGTACTTC
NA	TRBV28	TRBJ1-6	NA	CASSSPNDQGRYSPLHF	TGTGCCAGCAGTTCCCCCAACGATCAGGGGAGGTACTCACCCCTCCACTTT
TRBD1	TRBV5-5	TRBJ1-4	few	CASSSRTGGTTNEKLFF	TGTGCCAGCAGCTCGAGGACAGGGGGTACAACTAATGAAAAACTGTTTTTT
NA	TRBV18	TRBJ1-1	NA	CASSLLERDHTETFF	TGTGCCAGCTCTTTACTGGAAAGGGATCACACTGAAACTTTCTTT